What follows describes a single T cell receptor beta chain. The data were obtained in a study of blood T cell repertoires in COVID-19. Study-level information: Samples representing acute and convalescent COVID-19 were sourced from the United States, Italy and Spain.

Trimming cost V 4 bases and J 0 bases; bases outside gene matches: 5. The CDR3 is made up of 15 amino acids. The V gene's germline CDR1 is SGHRS and CDR2 YFSETQ. Participants spanned ages about 18 to 90 years and resided in fewer than 30 US areas. The assay was immunoSEQ multiplex PCR, and TCRdb's table has in-frame clones only and misses some. The repertoire consists of over 200,000 clones, with less than 90% occurring once and the leading ten covering 3.5% to 5.5%. The sequence was obtained from a woman between 25 and 40 years old who had been exposed to COVID-19. The chain combines TRBV5-1 with TRBJ2-7; 9 bases are shared with TRBD2. The specimen was PBMCs or T cells enriched from blood (not recorded which). DNA of the CDR3: TGCGCCAGCAGCCTATTAGCGGGGGCCTCCTACGAGCAGTACTTC. Translating it yields CASSLLAGASYEQYF.